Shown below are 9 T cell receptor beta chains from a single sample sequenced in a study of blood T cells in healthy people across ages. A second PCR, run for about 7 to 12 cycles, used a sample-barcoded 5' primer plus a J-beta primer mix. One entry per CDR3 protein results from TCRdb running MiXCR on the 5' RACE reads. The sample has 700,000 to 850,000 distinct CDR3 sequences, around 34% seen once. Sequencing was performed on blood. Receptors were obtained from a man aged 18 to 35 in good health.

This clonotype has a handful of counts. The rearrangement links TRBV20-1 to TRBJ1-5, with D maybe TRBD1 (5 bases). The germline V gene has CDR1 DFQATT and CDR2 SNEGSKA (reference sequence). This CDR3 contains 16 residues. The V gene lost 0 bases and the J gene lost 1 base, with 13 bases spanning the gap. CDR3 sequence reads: CSARDPGTESNQPQHF. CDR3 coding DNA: TGCAGTGCTAGAGACCCCGGGACGGAAAGCAATCAGCCCCAGCATTTT.

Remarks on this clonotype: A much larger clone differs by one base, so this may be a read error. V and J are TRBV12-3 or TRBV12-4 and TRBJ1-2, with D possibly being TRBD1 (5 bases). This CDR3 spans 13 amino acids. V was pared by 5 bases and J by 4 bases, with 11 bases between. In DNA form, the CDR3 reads TGTGCCAGCAGTCCGACAGCTAGCTATGGCTACACCTTC. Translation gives CASSPTASYGYTF.

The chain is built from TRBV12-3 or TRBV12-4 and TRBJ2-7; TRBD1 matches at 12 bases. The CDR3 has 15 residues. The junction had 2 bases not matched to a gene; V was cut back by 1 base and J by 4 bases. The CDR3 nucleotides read TGTGCCAGCAGTTTAGGGGGACAGGGGGCATACGAGCAGTACTTC. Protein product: CASSLGGQGAYEQYF.

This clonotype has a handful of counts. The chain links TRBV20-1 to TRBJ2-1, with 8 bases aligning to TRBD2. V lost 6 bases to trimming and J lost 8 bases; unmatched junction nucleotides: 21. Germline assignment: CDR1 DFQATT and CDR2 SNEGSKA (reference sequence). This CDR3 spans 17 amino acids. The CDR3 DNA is TGCAGTGCGACCGTTCCACAACCGGGGGGGGTTCGGGATGAGCAGTTCTTC. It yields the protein CSATVPQPGGVRDEQFF.

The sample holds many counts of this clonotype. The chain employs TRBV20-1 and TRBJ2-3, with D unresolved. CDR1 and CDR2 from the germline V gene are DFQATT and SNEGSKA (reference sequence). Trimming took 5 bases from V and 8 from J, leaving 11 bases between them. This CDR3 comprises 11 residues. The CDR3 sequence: CSAGLSSTQYF. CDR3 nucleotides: TGCAGTGCTGGCCTCTCCAGTACGCAGTATTTT.

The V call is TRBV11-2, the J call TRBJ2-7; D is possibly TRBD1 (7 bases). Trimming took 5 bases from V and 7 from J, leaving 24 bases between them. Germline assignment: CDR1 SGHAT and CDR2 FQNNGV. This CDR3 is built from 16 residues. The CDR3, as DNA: TGTGCCAGCAGCCCCGTCCAGGGGGGCCTTCCTCGGGAGCAGTACTTC. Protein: CASSPVQGGLPREQYF.

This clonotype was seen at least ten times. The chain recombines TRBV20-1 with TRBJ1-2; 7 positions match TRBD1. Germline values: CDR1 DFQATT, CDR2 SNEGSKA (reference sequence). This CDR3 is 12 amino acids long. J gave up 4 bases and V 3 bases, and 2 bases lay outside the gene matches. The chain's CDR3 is CSASPGGYGYTF. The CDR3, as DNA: TGCAGTGCTAGTCCAGGGGGCTATGGCTACACCTTC.

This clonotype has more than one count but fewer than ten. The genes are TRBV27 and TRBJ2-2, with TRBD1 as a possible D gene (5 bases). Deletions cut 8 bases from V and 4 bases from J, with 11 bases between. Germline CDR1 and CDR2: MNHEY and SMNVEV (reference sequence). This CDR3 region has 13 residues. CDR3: CASGNRPTGELFF. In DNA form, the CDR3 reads TGTGCCAGCGGGAACAGGCCCACCGGGGAGCTGTTTTTT.

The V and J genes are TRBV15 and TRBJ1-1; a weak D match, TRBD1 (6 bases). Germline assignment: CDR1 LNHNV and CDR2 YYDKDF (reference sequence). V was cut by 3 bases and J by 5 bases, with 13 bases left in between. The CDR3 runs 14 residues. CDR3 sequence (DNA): TGTGCCACCAGCAGGGCTAGGGGGGGGACTGAAGCTTTCTTT. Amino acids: CATSRARGGTEAFF.